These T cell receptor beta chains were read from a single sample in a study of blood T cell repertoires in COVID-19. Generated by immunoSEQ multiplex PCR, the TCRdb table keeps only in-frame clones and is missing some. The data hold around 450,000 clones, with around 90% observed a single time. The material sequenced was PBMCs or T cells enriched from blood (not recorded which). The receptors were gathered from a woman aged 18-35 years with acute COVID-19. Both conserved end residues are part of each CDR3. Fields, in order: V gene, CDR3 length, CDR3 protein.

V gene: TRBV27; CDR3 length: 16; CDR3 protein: CASSLTGRYSNQPQHF
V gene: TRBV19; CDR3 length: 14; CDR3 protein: CASFQTGYNEKLFF
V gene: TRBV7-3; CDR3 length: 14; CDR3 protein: CASSFGGAGNEQFF
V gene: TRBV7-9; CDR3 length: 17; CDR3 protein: CASSLVSTSGREETQYF
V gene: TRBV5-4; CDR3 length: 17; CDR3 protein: CASSLNPKSSYNSPLHF
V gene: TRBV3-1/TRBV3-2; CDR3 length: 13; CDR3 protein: CASSSSDNQPQHF
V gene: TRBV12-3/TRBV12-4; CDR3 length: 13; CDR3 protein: CASRAGAYYEQYF
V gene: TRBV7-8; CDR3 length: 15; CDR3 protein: CASRPGWETNQPQHF
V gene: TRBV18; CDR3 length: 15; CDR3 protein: CASSPKSLLYNEQFF
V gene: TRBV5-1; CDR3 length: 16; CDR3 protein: CASSAAAGGQADTQYF
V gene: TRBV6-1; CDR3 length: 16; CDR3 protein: CASSGRTSGRQDTQYF
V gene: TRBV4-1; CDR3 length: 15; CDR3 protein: CASSQPKGRTGELFF
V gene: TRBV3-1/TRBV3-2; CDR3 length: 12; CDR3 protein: CATTDRAYEQYF
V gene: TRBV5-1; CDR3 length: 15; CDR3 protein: CASSRDRSTTDTQYF
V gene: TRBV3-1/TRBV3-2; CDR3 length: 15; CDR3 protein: CASSQGPGLQNTIYF
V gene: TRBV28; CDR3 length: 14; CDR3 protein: CASSSLGRNTEAFF
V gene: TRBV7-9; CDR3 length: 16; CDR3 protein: CASSLVGILTTYEQYF
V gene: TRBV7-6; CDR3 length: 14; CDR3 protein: CASSQGLAGGEQYF
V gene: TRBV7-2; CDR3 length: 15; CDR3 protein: CASKDGSGNPGEQYF
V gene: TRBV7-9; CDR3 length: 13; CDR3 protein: CASSATRLKGYTF
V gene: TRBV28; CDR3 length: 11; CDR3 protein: CASSRGYEQYF
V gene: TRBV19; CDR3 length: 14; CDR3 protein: CASGWTFSTDTQYF
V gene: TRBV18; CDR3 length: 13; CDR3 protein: CASSPRLEDEQYF
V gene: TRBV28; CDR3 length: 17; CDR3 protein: CASSLSIRREGYNEQFF
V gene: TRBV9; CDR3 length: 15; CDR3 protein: CASSVGGGVTGELFF
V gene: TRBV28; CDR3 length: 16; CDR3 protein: CASSPVGTGDTGELFF
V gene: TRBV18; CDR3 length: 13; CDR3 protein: CASSPTRAAWDFF
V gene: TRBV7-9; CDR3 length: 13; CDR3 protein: CASSPPELYGYTF
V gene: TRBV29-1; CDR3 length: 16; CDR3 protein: CSVEALGQGSFETQYF
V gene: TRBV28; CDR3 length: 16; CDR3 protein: CASSLIPGGSNQPQHF
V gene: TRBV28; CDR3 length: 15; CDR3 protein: CASSLYRGTIEGYTF
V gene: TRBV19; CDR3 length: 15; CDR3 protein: CASSIWSREDQPQHF
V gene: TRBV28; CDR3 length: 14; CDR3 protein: CASSSQGANYGYTF
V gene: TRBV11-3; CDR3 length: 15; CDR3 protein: CASSLNGRTNYGYTF
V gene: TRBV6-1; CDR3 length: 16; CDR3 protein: CASSEVGRGTSYEQYF
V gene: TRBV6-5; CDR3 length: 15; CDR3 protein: CASSYSRFSGNTIYF
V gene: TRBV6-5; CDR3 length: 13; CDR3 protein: CASTRGGGYGYTF
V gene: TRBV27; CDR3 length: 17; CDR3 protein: CASSLDPGGRRTDTQYF
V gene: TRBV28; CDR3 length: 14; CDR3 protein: CASSLGVEPYEQYF
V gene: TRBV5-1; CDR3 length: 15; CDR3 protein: CASSLAGGPGNEAFF
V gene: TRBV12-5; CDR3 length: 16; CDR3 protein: CASGLVLAGAGETQYF
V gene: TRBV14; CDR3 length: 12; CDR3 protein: CASSQPGSPLHF